This T cell receptor (beta chain) was found in a study of cytomegalovirus exposure and HLA in healthy donors (dated by TCRdb to 2017 to 2019). Regarding the study in general: The approximately 710 repertoires of the first cohort and the 120 or so validation repertoires were produced on the same platform, according to a later analysis. The aim of the study was to test whether cataloging public T cell receptors could identify signatures of past pathogen exposure. A separate validation cohort of 90 to 150 different subjects was used in addition to the 666-subject first cohort. The study combined high-throughput TCR immunosequencing, statistical association of individual TCRs with disease status, and machine learning to predict cytomegalovirus infection status. Points the paper makes about the study in general: Most TCR sequences were observed very rarely across donors, whereas some public TCRs were present in many individuals. The validation cohort had no HLA typing available for a later analysis, so co-occurrence within that cohort was assessed over all 120 or so repertoires. According to the authors, the approach could potentially be generalized to other disease states and immunological phenotypes. In both the original and validation cohorts, the classifier was reported to diagnose cytomegalovirus status with high specificity and sensitivity. Subsequent analysis determined that TCRs grouped into clusters in the first cohort also showed a tendency toward co-occurrence across the roughly 120 validation repertoires, and approximately 93% of cluster scores exceeded 0. A total of about 180 TCR beta chains were listed by the study as associated with cytomegalovirus. A few of the identified cytomegalovirus-associated TCR beta chains were confirmed in vitro to be specific for cytomegalovirus antigens.

The germline V gene supplies CDR1 SGHTA and CDR2 FQGNSA. The CDR3 has 16 amino acids, counting the end cysteine and phenylalanine. Solely the CDR3 DNA is kept, with 48 bases framed from the first base. From V the trimming removes 5 bases and from J it removes 1 base, while the gene matches leave 8 bases of the junction unaccounted for. As concerns this clone: The clone's antigen remains unknown. It has no much larger one-base neighbor in the sample; base qualities were not kept.

Library method: the immunoSEQ multiplex PCR assay. In the paper's pipeline: To diagnose cytomegalovirus status from the catalog of TCR beta chain sequences, a statistical classification framework was built. In its TCRdb copy, this immuneACCESS table keeps in-frame sequences only and misses some clones. Where compared with another copy, unresolved V genes explain less than half of these, and the others have no known cause. That table is the source of V, J and clone size, and D and trimming were worked out from the DNA. The sample table shows around 140,000 clones, and around 90% are seen once. The ten most abundant clones make up roughly 9.4% of the sample. The donors belonged to the validation cohort of approximately 130 subjects, which was separate from the roughly 680-subject first cohort.

The specimen was PBMCs. Here the chain combines TRBV7-2 and TRBJ1-5, with 7 bases aligning to TRBD1. The source is a man aged 18 to 29 in good health and CMV-seropositive. The CDR3 protein: CASSEGAGRSNQPQHF. The base sequence is TGTGCCAGCAGCGAGGGGGCGGGTAGAAGCAATCAGCCCCAGCATTTT.